The clone carrying this TCR beta chain was seen a few times. The data were obtained in a study of blood T cell repertoires in COVID-19. Assay used: immunoSEQ multiplex PCR; TCRdb lists only in-frame clones, some missing. The repertoire consists of some 100,000 clones, with about 90% occurring once and the leading ten covering roughly 7.9%. The CDR3 consists of 11 residues. With 4 bases clipped from V and 7 bases from J, the junction kept 2 bases outside the gene matches. Germline V lookup: CDR1 DFQATT, CDR2 SNEGSKA (reference sequence). The sample taken for sequencing was peripheral blood. The chain couples TRBV20-1 to TRBJ1-1; 8 bases agree with TRBD1. The TCR comes from a man between 65 and 85 years old who had recovered from COVID-19. CDR3 protein: CSATQGGEAFF. DNA for the CDR3: TGCAGTGCTACACAGGGGGGTGAAGCTTTCTTT.